This paragraph reports one T cell receptor (beta chain). As yet, its antigen is unknown. TRB rearrangements were amplified by touch-down multiplex PCR with mixed TRB-A/B primers. TCRdb re-called the multiplex PCR reads and shows each CDR3 protein once, DNA omitted. This sample's clone table lists around 9,500 distinct CDR3 sequences. This sample was taken from a study of T cell clusters in autoimmune cytopenias. The CDR3 is made up of 12 amino acids. Germline V gives CDR1 KGHSH, CDR2 LQKENI. Approximately 36,000 genome equivalents of blood DNA were amplified for TRB. Study-level results: Compared with active autoimmune hepatitis patients, healthy donors showed approximately 3-fold more exclusive TRB clusters. TRB repertoire shifts in secondary cytopenia and chronic lymphocytic leukemia mostly reflected lymphoma, not autoimmunity. Physiological T cell clusters of healthy donors were apparently absent in primary autoimmune cytopenia patients. The T cell clusters came from computational analysis alone and lack functional validation.

The chain is built from TRBV18 and TRBJ2-3. The receptor was isolated from a human donor with an autoimmune cytopenia or autoimmune hepatitis (not recorded which). The sample comprised peripheral blood. The CDR3 sequence is CASSPDGDTQYF.